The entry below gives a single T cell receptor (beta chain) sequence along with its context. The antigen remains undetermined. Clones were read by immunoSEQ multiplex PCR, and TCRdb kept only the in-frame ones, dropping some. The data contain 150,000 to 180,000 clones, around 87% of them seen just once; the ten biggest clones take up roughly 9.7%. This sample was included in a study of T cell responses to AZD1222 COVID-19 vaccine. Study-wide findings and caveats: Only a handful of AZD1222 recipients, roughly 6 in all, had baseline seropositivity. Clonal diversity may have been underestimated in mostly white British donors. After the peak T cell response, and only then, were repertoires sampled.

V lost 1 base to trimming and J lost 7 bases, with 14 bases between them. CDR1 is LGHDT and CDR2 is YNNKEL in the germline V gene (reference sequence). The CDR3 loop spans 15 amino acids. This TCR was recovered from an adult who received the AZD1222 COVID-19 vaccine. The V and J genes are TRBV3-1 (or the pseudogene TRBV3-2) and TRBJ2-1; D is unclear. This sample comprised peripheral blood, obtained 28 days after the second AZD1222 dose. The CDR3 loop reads CASSQVWGPQNEQFF. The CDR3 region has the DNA TGTGCCAGCAGCCAAGTGTGGGGTCCGCAGAATGAGCAGTTCTTC.